The 21 T cell receptor beta chains in this list originate from one sample, sequenced in a study of blood T cell repertoires in COVID-19. This table comes from immunoSEQ multiplex PCR, and its TCRdb copy is limited to in-frame clones, with some not included. The data show about 250,000 clones, with about four fifths seen just once and about 10% held by the top ten. The sequencing input was peripheral blood. The origin of the receptors is a man of 80 years or more with acute or convalescent COVID-19.

As to this clone: This sample includes further DNA sequences coding for the same CDR3. The chain recombines TRBV6-5 with TRBJ1-5; D ambiguous. Per germline, CDR1 MNHEY and CDR2 SVGAGI. V dropped 6 bases and J dropped 3 bases, with 9 bases sitting between them. The CDR3 is 13 residues long. As DNA, the CDR3 is TGTGCCAGCAGCCCCGGACTCAATCAGCCCCAGCATTTT. Its protein product is CASSPGLNQPQHF.

This sequence joins TRBV5-1 and TRBJ1-1, with D unclear. Germline CDR1 reads SGHRS; CDR2 reads YFSETQ. V was cut by 4 bases and J by 7 bases, with 14 bases left in between. This CDR3 has 13 amino acids. CDR3 residues: CASSAILGSEAFF. The CDR3 DNA follows: TGCGCCAGCAGCGCAATCCTGGGCAGTGAAGCTTTCTTT.

The chain links TRBV3-1 (or the pseudogene TRBV3-2) to TRBJ1-3, with D tentatively TRBD1 (6 bases). Germline V gene data show CDR1 as LGHDT and CDR2 as YNNKEL (reference sequence). This CDR3 comprises 15 residues. The V end was cut by 3 bases, the J end by 7 bases, with 16 bases between. The CDR3 sequence: CASSHPPRGRNTIYF. CDR3 nucleotide sequence: TGTGCCAGCAGCCACCCCCCCAGGGGTCGGAACACCATATATTTT.

The chain combines TRBV3-1 (or the pseudogene TRBV3-2) with TRBJ1-6; no definite D call. The CDR3 is 14 amino acids. CDR1 LGHDT and CDR2 YNNKEL come from the germline V gene (reference sequence). V was shortened by 0 bases and J by 7 bases, with 7 bases between the two germline ends. CDR3 in amino acids: CASSQDLRNSPLHF. For the CDR3, the DNA is TGTGCCAGCAGCCAAGATCTGCGCAATTCACCCCTCCACTTT.

CDR3: CASSLWSSGRATGNEQFF. In DNA form, the CDR3 reads TGTGCCAGCAGTTTATGGTCTAGCGGGAGGGCCACGGGAAATGAGCAGTTCTTC. The chain links TRBV27 to TRBJ2-1; 12 positions agree with TRBD2. The CDR3 runs 18 residues. The V and J ends lost 1 base and 7 bases, in that order; junction bases with no gene match: 11. In germline, CDR1 is MNHEY, CDR2 SMNVEV (reference sequence).

This rearrangement joins TRBV10-2 to TRBJ1-1, with 7 bases matching TRBD1. Trimming at V came to 2 bases and at J to 2 bases, leaving 5 bases not matched to a gene. CDR1 WSHSY and CDR2 SAAADI come from the germline V gene. This CDR3 spans 15 amino acids. CDR3 protein: CASSEDRERNTEAFF. CDR3 DNA: TGCGCCAGCAGTGAGGACAGGGAGCGAAACACTGAAGCTTTCTTT.

The chain carries TRBV18 and TRBJ1-4, with D unclear. Per the germline V gene, CDR1 is KGHSH and CDR2 is LQKENI. The CDR3 spans 13 residues. V dropped 4 bases and J dropped 7 bases, with 10 bases sitting between them. The CDR3 DNA reads as TGTGCCAGCTCACATGTACGGGGTGAAAAACTGTTTTTT. Amino acids: CASSHVRGEKLFF.

V is TRBV30 and J is TRBJ2-7, with a possible D match to TRBD1 (7 bases). The CDR3 sequence is 14 residues long. V shed 7 bases and J shed 4 bases, with 20 bases lying between them. The V gene's germline CDR1 is GTSNPN and CDR2 SVGIG (reference sequence). CDR3 coding DNA: TGTGCCTCCAGTGGGGGCCAGGGGGGATACGAGCAGTACTTC. The encoded protein is CASSGGQGGYEQYF.

This clone came up once. This chain uses TRBV5-1 with TRBJ2-7, with 12 bases aligning to TRBD1. The CDR3 loop spans 16 amino acids. CDR1 is SGHRS, CDR2 YFSETQ, per germline. After removal of 0 bases from V and 6 bases from J, the junction contained 7 bases not matched to a gene. CDR3 amino acids: CASSLAPGDRGLEQYF. The CDR3 region has the DNA TGCGCCAGCAGCTTGGCCCCCGGGGACAGGGGGCTCGAGCAGTACTTC.

This CDR3 reads CASRPGYYEQYF. CDR3 DNA sequence: TGTGCCAGTCGCCCGGGATATTACGAGCAGTACTTC. J is TRBJ2-7 and V is TRBV2, with TRBD2 as a possible D gene (5 bases). Germline lookup yields CDR1 SNHLY and CDR2 FYNNEI. Trimming pared 9 bases from V and 4 bases from J, leaving 13 bases between. This CDR3 is 12 amino acids long.

In its sample, this clone was seen once. The chain is built from TRBV10-3 and TRBJ2-1; D not resolved. Germline V gene data show CDR1 as ENHRY and CDR2 as SYGVKD. V was cut by 8 bases and J by 5 bases, with 10 bases left in between. This CDR3 is built from 12 residues. The CDR3: CAIGPFDNEQFF. DNA of the CDR3: TGTGCCATCGGCCCCTTTGACAATGAGCAGTTCTTC.

The chain links TRBV11-2 to TRBJ2-7; TRBD2 matches 12 bases. The CDR3 length is 15 residues. V dropped 5 bases and J dropped 8; count of bases not matched to a gene: 10. The germline gives CDR1 SGHAT, CDR2 FQNNGV. The CDR3 spells CASSASLAGGPKQYF. In DNA, the CDR3 is TGTGCCAGCAGCGCGAGTCTAGCGGGAGGGCCTAAGCAGTACTTC.

The CDR3: CASSTTGGDQPQHF. The CDR3 nucleotides are TGTGCCAGCAGCACGACAGGGGGCGATCAGCCCCAGCATTTT. The rearrangement links TRBV6-6 to TRBJ1-5, with 10 nucleotides matching TRBD1. With V trimmed by 6 bases and J by 5 bases, 4 bases remained unmatched. CDR1 is MNHNY and CDR2 is SVGAGI in the germline V gene (reference sequence). The CDR3 is made up of 14 amino acids.

V usage is TRBV30 and J usage is TRBJ1-2; tentatively, D is TRBD1 (6 bases). With 4 bases removed from V and 1 base from J, the gap between germline ends came to 16 bases. Germline CDR1 reads GTSNPN; CDR2 reads SVGIG (reference sequence). There are 15 residues in the CDR3. The chain's CDR3 is CAWIETGDLNYGYTF. CDR3 nucleotides: TGTGCCTGGATCGAGACAGGAGATCTTAACTATGGCTACACCTTC.

This chain links TRBV2 with TRBJ2-7, with D perhaps TRBD1 (5 bases). The germline V gene has CDR1 SNHLY and CDR2 FYNNEI. Trimming pared 1 base from V and 5 bases from J, leaving 12 bases between. The length of the CDR3 is 14 residues. The CDR3: CASSEGGARDEQYF. The CDR3 coding sequence is TGTGCCAGCAGTGAAGGGGGCGCAAGGGACGAGCAGTACTTC. The full variable domain, with the rest looked up from reference TRBV2 and TRBJ2-7, is EPEVTQTPSHQVTQMGQEVILRCVPISNHLYFYWYRQILGQKVEFLVSFYNNEISEKSEIFDDQFSVERPDGSNFTLKIRSTKLEDSAMYFCASSEGGARDEQYFGPGTRLTVT.

The J gene is TRBJ2-3, the V gene TRBV27; 11 nucleotides match TRBD2. The ends lost 2 bases at V and 1 base at J; junction bases unmatched: 5. Germline V gene data show CDR1 as MNHEY and CDR2 as SMNVEV (reference sequence). The CDR3 runs 17 residues. CDR3 sequence reads: CASSLAPLAGGTDTQYF. As DNA, the CDR3 is TGTGCCAGCAGTTTAGCCCCACTAGCGGGGGGCACAGATACGCAGTATTTT.

V is TRBV5-1 and J is TRBJ1-3; D is unclear. The CDR3 has 14 residues. V dropped 0 bases and J dropped 2 bases, with 6 bases sitting between them. Germline lookup yields CDR1 SGHRS and CDR2 YFSETQ. The CDR3 protein is CASSLEATGNTIYF. Here the CDR3 DNA reads TGCGCCAGCAGCTTGGAAGCTACTGGAAACACCATATATTTT.

The rearrangement links TRBV5-6 to TRBJ1-2; the D gene is possibly TRBD1 (5 bases). This CDR3 comprises 15 residues. CDR1 and CDR2 from the germline V gene are SGHDT and YYEEEE. V lost 7 bases and J lost 3, with 19 bases in between. The CDR3, as DNA: TGTGCCAGCGTTATATATCACAGGCCCTACTATGGCTACACCTTC. Residues: CASVIYHRPYYGYTF.

This chain connects TRBV11-1 to TRBJ2-3; 8 bases align to TRBD2. CDR3 size: 15 residues. Trimming at V came to 4 bases and at J to 2 bases, leaving 5 bases not matched to a gene. Germline CDR1 reads SGHAT; CDR2 reads FQDESV (reference sequence). CDR3 loop: CASSSRLANTDTQYF. The CDR3 DNA sequence: TGTGCCAGCAGCTCCAGACTAGCGAACACAGATACGCAGTATTTT.

The V and J genes are TRBV28 and TRBJ1-2, with a possible D match to TRBD1 (6 bases). Trimming stripped 7 bases from V and 3 bases from J, with 21 bases between. The CDR3 length is 16 residues. CDR1 and CDR2 (germline): MDHEN, SYDVKM. CDR3 DNA: TGTGCCAGCAATTACTTAACGACCACAGGGTACTATGGCTACACCTTC. Translated, it gives CASNYLTTTGYYGYTF.

The V and J genes are TRBV25-1 and TRBJ1-4, with TRBD1 identical over 7 bases. Germline CDR1 reads MGHDK; CDR2 reads SYGVNS. With V trimmed by 3 bases and J by 4 bases, 8 bases remained unmatched. The CDR3 is 16 amino acids. The CDR3 bases are TGTGCCAGCAGTGATACTAGGGGGCCGGGTAATGAAAAACTGTTTTTT. Protein sequence: CASSDTRGPGNEKLFF. The whole variable domain, filled in from reference TRBV25-1 and TRBJ1-4, reads EADIYQTPRYLVIGTGKKITLECSQTMGHDKMYWYQQDPGMELHLIHYSYGVNSTEKGDLSSESTVSRIRTEHFPLTLESARPSHTSQYLCASSDTRGPGNEKLFFGSGTQLSVL.